The T cell receptor beta chain described here comes from a study of molecular identifiers for immune sequencing clone quantification. Study-wide context: Split five ways in replicates, RNA from around 18,000 or 91,000 naive CD8 cells had four portions sequenced.

Preparation of naive CD8 libraries involved roughly 18,000 to 1,100,000 sorted cells and 10%, 30% or 50% RNA. This clonotype was counted many times. The authors built bulk TCR libraries by previously described methods with listed TCR primers. Using its own MiXCR run on the PCR reads, TCRdb lists one record per CDR3 protein. The data show over 600,000 distinct CDR3 sequences, 15% to 20% seen once. The V gene lost 6 bases and the J gene lost 0 bases, with 11 bases spanning the gap. The germline V gene encodes CDR1 MDHEN and CDR2 SYDVKM. The length of the CDR3 is 15 residues. The source is a human donor in good health. Some libraries in this study had Jurkat cell RNA spiked in. The sample was naive CD8+ T cells from blood, with Jurkat cell RNA spiked in. The subset: FACS-sorted CD8+CD4-CCR7+CD45RA+ naive T cells. This rearrangement joins TRBV28 to TRBJ1-4, with D possibly matching TRBD1 (5 bases). CDR3 nucleotides: TGTGCCAGCAGCTTAAGGGGAGCAACTAATGAAAAACTGTTTTTT. Translated, it gives CASSLRGATNEKLFF.